These 29 T cell receptor beta chains were all obtained from the same sample, sequenced in a study of vaccination effects on CD4 cells after COVID-19. These TCRs are of unknown antigen specificity. Viral peptide pool expansion of antigen-specific CD4+ T cells preceded sequencing in the ViraFEST assay. Cells that had been cultured for roughly 9 days were the source of isolated CD4+ T cells. Either the mRNA-1273 or the BNT162b2 vaccine was given to participants as two doses. TCRdb's copy holds only in-frame clones and misses some; the assay was immunoSEQ multiplex PCR. The sample contains over 60,000 clones, 70% to 85% of which appear only once. This material consisted of CD4+ T cells from PBMCs cultured with HCoV-229E spike peptides, taken after COVID-19 vaccination. The receptors were sampled from a human donor who received a COVID-19 vaccine.

This clone has a single count. The chain carries TRBV2 and TRBJ1-2; maybe TRBD1 (5 bases). V lost 4 bases and J lost 4, with 13 bases in between. The V gene's germline CDR1 is SNHLY and CDR2 FYNNEI. The CDR3 is 14 amino acids. The CDR3 loop reads CASSVRGAGYGYTF. CDR3 in DNA: TGTGCCAGCAGTGTGAGGGGCGCAGGCTATGGCTACACCTTC.

The genes are TRBV6-5 and TRBJ2-5; D might be TRBD1 or TRBD2, each matching 5 bases. This CDR3 comprises 13 residues. Between the trimmed V and J ends, which lost 7 bases and 5 bases, there was a span of 14 bases. Germline CDR1 MNHEY, CDR2 SVGAGI. The CDR3 loop reads CASTRQPGETQYF. In nucleotides, the CDR3 is TGTGCCAGCACTCGACAGCCGGGGGAGACCCAGTACTTC.

V gene TRBV7-8 combines with J gene TRBJ2-4; the D gene is possibly TRBD1 (6 bases). The CDR3 runs to 13 residues. Germline V gene sequence: CDR1 SGHVS, CDR2 FQNEAQ. Trimming left V 4 bases short and J 6 bases short, with 10 bases between. This chain's CDR3 is CASSSGHLNIQYF. Written as DNA, the CDR3 is TGTGCCAGCAGCTCGGGACACCTAAACATTCAGTACTTC. The full variable domain, rest sourced from reference TRBV7-8 and TRBJ2-4, is GAGVSQSPRYKVAKRGQDVALRCDPISGHVSLFWYQQALGQGPEFLTYFQNEAQLDKSGLPSDRFFAERPEGSVSTLKIQRTQQEDSAVYLCASSSGHLNIQYFGAGTRLSVL.

This clone was counted once. V and J are TRBV19 and TRBJ2-2, with D unresolved. Trimming took 8 bases from V and 4 from J, leaving 14 bases between them. The CDR3 is 14 amino acids. Germline CDR1 LNHDA, CDR2 SQIVND (reference sequence). CDR3 residues: CASGQMKSTGELFF. The DNA for the CDR3 is TGTGCCAGTGGTCAGATGAAAAGCACCGGGGAGCTGTTTTTT.

V gene TRBV6-2 or TRBV6-3 combines with J gene TRBJ1-2, with no clear D. CDR1 is MNHEY and CDR2 is SVGEGT in the germline V gene. The CDR3 runs to 12 residues. V lost 2 bases and J lost 2, with 3 bases in between. The CDR3 DNA reads TGTGCCAGCAGTTACACGAACTATGGCTACACCTTC. This sequence encodes CASSYTNYGYTF.

CDR3 sequence reads: CASSTYDRTNSPLHF. In nucleotides, the CDR3 is TGTGCCAGCAGCACCTACGACAGGACTAATTCACCCCTCCACTTT. The rearrangement uses TRBV5-4 and TRBJ1-6; D is possibly TRBD1 (6 bases). Germline CDR1 SGHNT, CDR2 YYREEE (reference sequence). The V end was cut by 4 bases, the J end by 6 bases, with 14 bases between. The CDR3 is 15 amino acids.

This clone was seen only a few times. The CDR3 bases are TGTGCCATCAGTGAGTCGACTTTCAAGACTAGCGGGGTGAGGGATACGCAGTATTTT. It translates to CAISESTFKTSGVRDTQYF. This chain links TRBV10-3 with TRBJ2-3; 11 bases map to TRBD2. This CDR3 spans 19 amino acids. Losses at the gene ends were 0 bases for V and 6 bases for J; bases not matched to a gene: 14. The V gene's germline CDR1 is ENHRY and CDR2 SYGVKD.

This chain uses TRBV7-2 with TRBJ2-5; TRBD2 aligns across 8 bases. The junction had 13 bases not matched to a gene; V was cut back by 5 bases and J by 5 bases. This CDR3 is 16 amino acids long. From germline, CDR1 is SGHTA and CDR2 FQGNSA. The CDR3 loop is CASSPGAGGAYETQYF. The CDR3 DNA follows: TGTGCCAGCAGCCCAGGCGCCGGGGGGGCATATGAGACCCAGTACTTC. The full variable domain, its missing parts supplied by reference TRBV7-2 and TRBJ2-5, is GAGVSQSPSNKVTEKGKDVELRCDPISGHTALYWYRQSLGQGLEFLIYFQGNSAPDKSGLPSDRFSAERTGGSVSTLTIQRTQQEDSAVYLCASSPGAGGAYETQYFGPGTRLLVL.

This chain links TRBV18 with TRBJ2-1; TRBD1 matches at 9 bases. V dropped 4 bases and J dropped 8; count of bases not matched to a gene: 0. The CDR3 has 12 amino acids. Germline V gene sequence: CDR1 KGHSH, CDR2 LQKENI. This chain's CDR3 is CASSRDRDEQFF. CDR3 nucleotide sequence: TGTGCCAGCTCACGGGACAGGGATGAGCAGTTCTTC.

The chain carries TRBV19 and TRBJ2-2; 8 bases align to TRBD2. Germline assignment: CDR1 LNHDA and CDR2 SQIVND (reference sequence). This CDR3 comprises 16 residues. Trimming cost V 7 bases and J 4 bases; bases outside gene matches: 11. The CDR3 nucleotides are TGTGCCAGTACGATAGCGGGGCTTCGGGGCACCGGGGAGCTGTTTTTT. It codes for CASTIAGLRGTGELFF.

The chain recombines TRBV9 with TRBJ2-5; D is tentatively TRBD1 or TRBD2 (5 bases each). V shed 0 bases and J shed 6 bases, with 12 bases lying between them. Germline CDR1 and CDR2: SGDLS and YYNGEE. This CDR3 is built from 14 residues. The CDR3 sequence: CASSVEQAGKTQYF. CDR3 nucleotides: TGTGCCAGCAGCGTAGAACAGGCCGGGAAGACCCAGTACTTC.

The rearrangement uses TRBV3-1 (or the pseudogene TRBV3-2) and TRBJ2-1; 10 bases are shared with TRBD2. The CDR3 has 18 amino acids. The J segment lost 2 bases and the V segment lost 5 bases, leaving 12 bases of the junction unmatched. Per germline, CDR1 LGHDT and CDR2 YNNKEL (reference sequence). The CDR3 protein is CASSTRGAGGLTYNEQFF. The CDR3 region has the DNA TGTGCCAGCAGCACCCGAGGAGCGGGGGGGTTAACCTACAATGAGCAGTTCTTC.

This chain's CDR3 is CASSLQVQNEKLFF. The CDR3 DNA is TGTGCCAGCAGCTTACAGGTCCAAAATGAAAAACTGTTTTTT. The chain couples TRBV7-9 to TRBJ1-4; D remains unclear. This CDR3 comprises 14 residues. V was shortened by 2 bases and J by 5 bases, with 9 bases between the two germline ends. The germline CDR1 and CDR2 sequences are SEHNR and FQNEAQ (reference sequence).

V is TRBV6-5 and J is TRBJ2-5; 8 bases map to TRBD1. The CDR3 extends over 14 amino acids. The J segment lost 5 bases and the V segment lost 6 bases, leaving 8 bases of the junction unmatched. Germline V gives CDR1 MNHEY, CDR2 SVGAGI. This CDR3 reads CASRMDRVGETQYF. Here the CDR3 DNA reads TGTGCCAGCAGGATGGACAGGGTAGGGGAGACCCAGTACTTC.

The V call is TRBV5-1, the J call TRBJ1-2; 8 bases line up with TRBD1. J was trimmed by 3 bases and V by 4 bases; bases with no gene match: 5. The length of the CDR3 is 14 residues. CDR1 and CDR2 from the germline V gene are SGHRS and YFSETQ. The CDR3 here is CASSTGQADYGYTF. The DNA of the CDR3 is TGCGCCAGCAGCACGGGACAGGCCGACTATGGCTACACCTTC.

This clone was seen only a few times. The chain employs TRBV3-1 (or the pseudogene TRBV3-2) and TRBJ1-6; D perhaps matches TRBD1 (6 bases). V was cut by 1 base and J by 6 bases, with 10 bases left in between. There are 15 residues in the CDR3. CDR1 and CDR2 (germline): LGHDT, YNNKEL (reference sequence). In nucleotides, the CDR3 is TGTGCCAGCAGCCAAGGAGCAGGGGTTAATTCACCCCTCCACTTT. Translation gives CASSQGAGVNSPLHF.

This clone was counted a few times. The chain employs TRBV19 and TRBJ1-1; D is perhaps TRBD1 (5 bases). The CDR3 length is 14 residues. In germline, CDR1 is LNHDA, CDR2 SQIVND (reference sequence). The V and J ends lost 7 bases and 4 bases respectively, with 16 bases between them. CDR3 loop: CASTKGRGSTEAFF. CDR3 nucleotides: TGTGCCAGTACCAAGGGCCGGGGCAGCACTGAAGCTTTCTTT.

The chain recombines TRBV27 with TRBJ2-7; D possibly corresponds to TRBD1 (6 bases). CDR1 and CDR2 from the germline V gene are MNHEY and SMNVEV (reference sequence). CDR3 length equals 15 residues. The V end lost 4 bases, the J end lost 4 bases, and 17 bases lay between the germline ends. CDR3 sequence (DNA): TGTGCCAGCAGTTCATTTCACAGGGATCAATACGAGCAGTACGTC. Amino acids: CASSSFHRDQYEQYV.

The V and J genes are TRBV18 and TRBJ1-4, with D possibly TRBD1 on 5 matching bases. The V gene lost 4 bases and the J gene lost 0 bases, with 15 bases spanning the gap. Germline CDR1 reads KGHSH; CDR2 reads LQKENI. The CDR3 totals 17 residues. The CDR3 nucleotides are TGTGCCAGCTCACGAGGGGTCTCAGCGGCAACTAATGAAAAACTGTTTTTT. This sequence encodes CASSRGVSAATNEKLFF. Variable domain in full (rest from reference TRBV18 and TRBJ1-4): NAGVMQNPRHLVRRRGQEARLRCSPMKGHSHVYWYRQLPEEGLKFMVYLQKENIIDESGMPKERFSAEFPKEGPSILRIQQVVRGDSAAYFCASSRGVSAATNEKLFFGSGTQLSVL.

The chain couples TRBV18 to TRBJ1-5; the D gene is possibly TRBD1 (6 bases). V was cut by 1 base and J by 3 bases, with 7 bases left in between. Germline V gene data show CDR1 as KGHSH and CDR2 as LQKENI. This CDR3 has 14 amino acids. The CDR3 DNA reads TGTGCCAGCTCACCACGGACAGACAATCAGCCCCAGCATTTT. Protein product: CASSPRTDNQPQHF.

The rearrangement links TRBV7-2 to TRBJ2-4; 7 bases are a match to TRBD2. CDR3 size: 14 residues. Germline V gene lookup returns CDR1 SGHTA and CDR2 FQGNSA. V gave up 6 bases and J gave up 3 bases; unmatched junction bases: 5. CDR3 nucleotide sequence: TGTGCCAGCAGGCTTGGCGGGGGCAAAAACATTCAGTACTTC. Amino acid sequence: CASRLGGGKNIQYF.

This clone turned up a few times. The chain uses TRBV5-4 and TRBJ2-2; a possible D gene is TRBD1 (6 bases). The V end was cut by 4 bases, the J end by 2 bases, with 9 bases between. Germline CDR1 SGHNT, CDR2 YYREEE (reference sequence). CDR3 length: 14 amino acids. The CDR3 DNA is TGTGCCAGCAGCCGGACAGCCAACACCGGGGAGCTGTTTTTT. Its protein product is CASSRTANTGELFF.

The chain has TRBV6-6 and TRBJ2-5, with D tentatively TRBD1 or TRBD2 (5 bases each). The CDR3 loop spans 13 amino acids. V lost 7 bases, J lost 1 base, and 10 bases lay in between. CDR1 and CDR2 (germline): MNHNY, SVGAGI (reference sequence). This CDR3 is CASKVRGQETQYF. CDR3 in DNA: TGTGCCAGCAAGGTGAGGGGCCAAGAGACCCAGTACTTC.

The chain recombines TRBV10-3 with TRBJ1-6, with D uncertain. The CDR3 has 16 amino acids. CDR1 is ENHRY and CDR2 is SYGVKD in the germline V gene. V was trimmed by 2 bases and J by 0 bases, leaving 8 bases between them. Here the CDR3 reads CAISETGSSYNSPLHF. The CDR3, as DNA: TGTGCCATCAGTGAGACCGGGAGCTCCTATAATTCACCCCTCCACTTT.

This clone was observed a few times. The chain links TRBV6-1 to TRBJ1-2; D is perhaps TRBD1 (6 bases). V was shortened by 0 bases and J by 0 bases, with 11 bases between the two germline ends. CDR3 length equals 16 residues. From germline, CDR1 is MNHNS and CDR2 SASEGT. CDR3 nucleotide sequence: TGTGCCAGCAGTGAAGCGCGAGGGGGAACTAACTATGGCTACACCTTC. This codes for CASSEARGGTNYGYTF.

V usage is TRBV5-1 and J usage is TRBJ1-2, with D uncertain. The CDR3 length is 13 residues. Trimming cost V 0 bases and J 6 bases, with 9 bases left between them. Per germline, CDR1 SGHRS and CDR2 YFSETQ. CDR3 sequence: CASSLAIQDGYTF. CDR3 sequence (DNA): TGCGCCAGCAGCTTGGCGATTCAAGATGGCTACACCTTC. Together with reference TRBV5-1 and TRBJ1-2, the CDR3 gives the full variable domain: KAGVTQTPRYLIKTRGQQVTLSCSPISGHRSVSWYQQTPGQGLQFLFEYFSETQRNKGNFPGRFSGRQFSNSRSEMNVSTLELGDSALYLCASSLAIQDGYTFGSGTRLTVV.

The gene calls are TRBV7-2 and TRBJ1-3, with TRBD1 matching 7 bases. J lost 6 bases, V lost 2 bases, and 16 bases had no gene match. CDR3 length: 18 amino acids. In germline, CDR1 is SGHTA, CDR2 FQGNSA. As DNA, the CDR3 is TGTGCCAGCAGCTTATTAATCGGGGGACAGCCCGCGGCAAACACCATATATTTT. Amino acid sequence: CASSLLIGGQPAANTIYF. Combining the CDR3 with reference TRBV7-2 and TRBJ1-3 gives the whole variable domain GAGVSQSPSNKVTEKGKDVELRCDPISGHTALYWYRQSLGQGLEFLIYFQGNSAPDKSGLPSDRFSAERTGGSVSTLTIQRTQQEDSAVYLCASSLLIGGQPAANTIYFGEGSWLTVV.

The rearrangement uses TRBV9 and TRBJ2-3; 12 positions agree with TRBD2. The length of the CDR3 is 15 residues. Germline V gene lookup returns CDR1 SGDLS and CDR2 YYNGEE. Trimming cost V 2 bases and J 6 bases; bases outside gene matches: 4. The CDR3 here is CASSVTSGGSDTQYF. The CDR3 DNA sequence: TGTGCCAGCAGCGTGACTAGCGGGGGATCGGATACGCAGTATTTT.

J is TRBJ2-2 and V is TRBV7-9; 8 bases are shared with TRBD2. J lost 0 bases, V lost 8 bases, and 5 bases had no gene match. The CDR3 is 15 amino acids. The germline gives CDR1 SEHNR, CDR2 FQNEAQ (reference sequence). The DNA of the CDR3 is TGTGCCAGCCGGGGGGGTAGTCCGAACACCGGGGAGCTGTTTTTT. Amino acids: CASRGGSPNTGELFF.